Below, 6 T cell receptor beta chains from the same sample are listed, as sequenced in a study of regulatory T cells in long-lasting Graves disease. Researchers made TCR beta libraries by using iRepertoire HTBI primers and running Arm-PCR on CDR3 regions. TCRdb processed the multiplex PCR reads anew with MiXCR; each CDR3 protein has one entry. Seen here are 400,000 to 500,000 distinct CDR3 sequences, 21% observed once, and the top ten hold around 15%. The time point here: persistent/refractory GD, antithyroid drugs over 5 years with positive TRAb. PBMC-extracted RNA yielded the TCR library. Sequencing was performed on peripheral blood mononuclear cells (PBMCs), taken when the disease was refractory, from a patient treated with antithyroid drugs. These receptors were obtained from a female donor with Graves disease.

The V gene is TRBV10-3, the J gene TRBJ2-7, with 8 nucleotides matching TRBD1. The V gene's germline CDR1 is ENHRY and CDR2 SYGVKD. The CDR3 is made up of 15 amino acids. Unmatched junction bases numbered 10, after V lost 4 bases and J lost 5 bases. This chain's CDR3 is CAISASGTGLNEQYF. The DNA of the CDR3 is TGTGCCATCAGTGCCTCCGGGACAGGCCTGAACGAGCAGTACTTC.

This clonotype was counted only a few times. The rearrangement links TRBV3-1 to TRBJ2-1; 7 positions agree with TRBD2. The CDR3 loop spans 16 amino acids. Germline CDR1 is LGHDT and CDR2 is YNNKEL (reference sequence). Germline trimming cut 4 bases from V and 4 bases from J; bases unmatched to any gene: 10. In nucleotides, the CDR3 is TGTGCCAGCAGCCCCGAACTAGCGAGGAATTACAATGAGCAGTTCTTC. Protein: CASSPELARNYNEQFF.

This clonotype was picked up a small number of times. The V and J genes are TRBV7-2 and TRBJ2-1, with TRBD2 matching over 10 bases. The CDR3 runs 15 residues. Losses at the gene ends were 2 bases for V and 9 bases for J; bases not matched to a gene: 7. From germline, CDR1 is SGHTA and CDR2 FQGNSA. In DNA form, the CDR3 reads TGTGCCAGCAGCTTAACCAGCGGGAGGGTAAGTGAGCAGTTCTTC. This sequence encodes CASSLTSGRVSEQFF.

This chain connects TRBV28 to TRBJ2-5; 11 bases are shared with TRBD2. The CDR3 sequence is 18 residues long. Germline CDR1 MDHEN, CDR2 SYDVKM. The J segment lost 5 bases and the V segment lost 4 bases, leaving 15 bases of the junction unmatched. CDR3 sequence: CASSSQGLAVGYRETQYF. DNA of the CDR3: TGTGCCAGCAGTTCCCAGGGACTAGCGGTGGGGTATAGGGAGACCCAGTACTTC.

This clonotype was detected a few times. The chain recombines TRBV6-1 with TRBJ2-4; 12 bases are shared with TRBD1. Germline-derived CDR1 and CDR2 are MNHNS and SASEGT. The CDR3 contains 16 residues. V shed 3 bases and J 2 bases; nucleotides not matched to a gene: 2. The CDR3 here is CASSDRDRGPKNIQYF. CDR3 DNA: TGTGCCAGCAGTGACCGGGACAGGGGGCCCAAAAACATTCAGTACTTC.

The chain employs TRBV12-3 or TRBV12-4 and TRBJ2-2; unclear D gene. V was shortened by 6 bases and J by 7 bases, with 12 bases between the two germline ends. The CDR3 is 13 residues long. The CDR3 region is CASRGPPSGELFF. The CDR3 DNA reads TGTGCCAGCAGAGGACCCCCTAGCGGGGAGCTGTTTTTT.